The 31 T cell receptor beta chains below were found in one sample sequenced in a study of blood T cell repertoires in COVID-19. Only in-frame clones appear in the TCRdb table, and some are missing; sequencing was by immunoSEQ multiplex PCR. Among over 55,000 clones listed, over 70% were seen once. What was sequenced was peripheral blood. These receptors were obtained from a man in his fifties with active COVID-19.

The genes are TRBV11-2 and TRBJ2-2, with TRBD2 matching 7 bases. The CDR3 has 14 amino acids. Germline assignment: CDR1 SGHAT and CDR2 FQNNGV. V lost 5 bases to trimming and J lost 3 bases; unmatched junction nucleotides: 3. The CDR3 region has the DNA TGTGCCAGCAGCGGGAGGGCCGACACCGGGGAGCTGTTTTTT. Translating it yields CASSGRADTGELFF.

This chain uses TRBV5-1 with TRBJ2-2; D is perhaps TRBD1 (6 bases). Germline CDR1 reads SGHRS; CDR2 reads YFSETQ. Deletions cut 3 bases from V and 0 bases from J, with 9 bases between. The CDR3 length is 15 residues. The CDR3 sequence is CASSYRTANTGELFF. The CDR3 DNA reads as TGCGCCAGCAGCTACCGGACAGCGAACACCGGGGAGCTGTTTTTT.

V gene TRBV11-3 combines with J gene TRBJ2-7, with 7 bases lining up with TRBD1. In germline, CDR1 is SGHNT, CDR2 YENEEA. Germline trimming cut 5 bases from V and 3 bases from J; bases unmatched to any gene: 4. The CDR3 runs 13 residues. The DNA for the CDR3 is TGTGCCAGCAGCATACGACAGGGCTACGAGCAGTACTTC. Protein: CASSIRQGYEQYF.

This chain uses TRBV5-1 with TRBJ2-7; D is possibly TRBD1 (7 bases). Germline assignment: CDR1 SGHRS and CDR2 YFSETQ. The CDR3 length is 15 residues. V was cut by 4 bases and J by 3 bases, with 17 bases left in between. The CDR3 region is CASSTSTGTVYEQYF. The CDR3 nucleotides read TGCGCCAGCAGCACCTCGACAGGGACTGTCTACGAGCAGTACTTC.

V is TRBV16 and J is TRBJ1-6, with 7 bases lining up with TRBD1. V lost 4 bases and J lost 7; bases outside the gene matches: 4. This CDR3 spans 14 amino acids. Germline V gene sequence: CDR1 KGHSY, CDR2 FQNENV. CDR3 region: CASSPTGENSPLHF. The CDR3 DNA sequence: TGTGCCAGCAGCCCAACAGGGGAAAATTCACCCCTCCACTTT.

The rearrangement joins TRBV7-9 to TRBJ1-1; the D gene is possibly TRBD1 (5 bases). Germline V CDR1 and CDR2: SEHNR, FQNEAQ (reference sequence). CDR3 size: 12 residues. Trimming removed 0 bases at V and 7 bases at J, with 6 bases between. The CDR3 loop is CASSLAGVEAFF. Written as DNA, the CDR3 is TGTGCCAGCAGCTTAGCAGGGGTTGAAGCTTTCTTT.

A few counts support this clone. The V and J genes are TRBV5-1 and TRBJ2-7, with D unclear. The CDR3 is 14 amino acids. V gave up 0 bases and J gave up 0 bases, with 7 bases separating them. CDR1 is SGHRS and CDR2 is YFSETQ in the germline V gene. CDR3 in DNA: TGCGCCAGCAGCTTGGTTGGCATCTCCTACGAGCAGTACTTC. Its translation: CASSLVGISYEQYF.

The CDR3 region has the DNA TGTGCCAGCAGCACCCTGGAGGGAGGGGAGACCCAGTACTTC. This codes for CASSTLEGGETQYF. This chain connects TRBV6-5 to TRBJ2-5; 7 nucleotides match TRBD2. Germline CDR1 MNHEY, CDR2 SVGAGI. V was pared by 6 bases and J by 5 bases, with 9 bases of the junction left unmatched. This CDR3 has 14 residues.

V is TRBV28 and J is TRBJ1-4; 9 bases match TRBD1. Germline values: CDR1 MDHEN, CDR2 SYDVKM. Trimming removed 6 bases from V and 6 bases from J; junction bases left unmatched: 2. This CDR3 has 13 residues. In DNA, the CDR3 is TGTGCCAGCAGGGGGGACAGGGATGAAAAACTGTTTTTT. It encodes CASRGDRDEKLFF.

The V gene is TRBV5-6, the J gene TRBJ1-4; the match to TRBD1 covers 7 bases. V lost 6 bases, J lost 5 bases, and 7 bases stayed unmatched. CDR1 and CDR2 (germline): SGHDT, YYEEEE. The CDR3 sequence is 14 residues long. Here the CDR3 DNA reads TGTGCCAGCATTGAGACAGGGAAGAATGAAAAACTGTTTTTT. This sequence encodes CASIETGKNEKLFF.

This clone showed up just once. The chain has TRBV2 and TRBJ2-7; 8 positions match TRBD1. Germline V gene data show CDR1 as SNHLY and CDR2 as FYNNEI. The CDR3 length is 15 residues. The J segment lost 7 bases and the V segment lost 4 bases, leaving 12 bases of the junction unmatched. The chain's CDR3 is CASSGRQGTLLEQYF. CDR3 DNA: TGTGCCAGCAGTGGCAGACAGGGGACTCTTCTGGAGCAGTACTTC.

Only one count was recorded for this clone. J is TRBJ2-7 and V is TRBV30; 7 bases map to TRBD2. Germline V gene data show CDR1 as GTSNPN and CDR2 as SVGIG (reference sequence). CDR3 length: 15 residues. The V and J ends lost 0 bases and 0 bases, in that order; junction bases with no gene match: 5. The CDR3 here is CAWSVEAGSSYEQYF. The CDR3, as DNA: TGTGCCTGGAGTGTAGAAGCGGGGAGCTCCTACGAGCAGTACTTC. Supplemented by reference TRBV30 and TRBJ2-7, the full variable domain reads SQTIHQWPATLVQPVGSPLSLECTVEGTSNPNLYWYRQAAGRGLQLLFYSVGIGQISSEVPQNLSASRPQDRQFILSSKKLLLSDSGFYLCAWSVEAGSSYEQYFGPGTRLTVT.

The genes are TRBV11-2 and TRBJ1-4, with 10 bases matching TRBD1. V dropped 4 bases and J dropped 5; count of bases not matched to a gene: 10. CDR1 SGHAT and CDR2 FQNNGV come from the germline V gene. The CDR3 spans 17 residues. Here the CDR3 reads CASSSPGQGRRNEKLFF. CDR3 bases: TGTGCCAGCAGCTCGCCGGGACAGGGGCGGCGGAATGAAAAACTGTTTTTT.

The chain recombines TRBV18 with TRBJ2-2, with 8 bases aligning to TRBD2. Trimming cost V 6 bases and J 3 bases; bases outside gene matches: 9. CDR3 length: 16 amino acids. The germline gives CDR1 KGHSH, CDR2 LQKENI. This CDR3 is CASSQVGLGYTGELFF. In DNA, the CDR3 is TGTGCCAGCTCCCAGGTGGGACTAGGCTACACCGGGGAGCTGTTTTTT.

The chain is built from TRBV7-9 and TRBJ1-2, with a tentative D call TRBD1 (5 bases). The CDR3 covers 13 residues. The V end was cut by 2 bases, the J end by 5 bases, with 9 bases between. In germline, CDR1 is SEHNR, CDR2 FQNEAQ (reference sequence). DNA for the CDR3: TGTGCCAGCAGCTTACAGGGATCGTATGGCTACACCTTC. Its translation is CASSLQGSYGYTF.

This clone has a single count. The CDR3 reads CASSERFRGQRVTKNIQYF. CDR3 coding DNA: TGTGCCAGCAGTGAACGGTTTAGGGGGCAGAGGGTAACCAAAAACATTCAGTACTTC. This chain joins TRBV6-1 and TRBJ2-4; 7 bases agree with TRBD1. Germline CDR1 reads MNHNS; CDR2 reads SASEGT. This CDR3 has 19 amino acids. V shed 2 bases and J 2 bases; nucleotides not matched to a gene: 15.

This chain joins TRBV27 and TRBJ2-7; D is possibly TRBD1 (5 bases). Germline values: CDR1 MNHEY, CDR2 SMNVEV (reference sequence). The CDR3 has 14 amino acids. V lost 6 bases, J lost 9 bases, and 21 bases lay in between. The CDR3 nucleotides are TGTGCCAGCAGCTCCCTGTTCCCTGGGGCCGGGCAGTACTTC. Translation gives CASSSLFPGAGQYF.

This sequence joins TRBV7-2 and TRBJ1-6; D is ambiguous. The germline V gene encodes CDR1 SGHTA and CDR2 FQGNSA. This CDR3 has 14 amino acids. V lost 7 bases to trimming and J lost 3 bases, with 10 bases between them. The chain's CDR3 is CASKAGNYNSPLHF. The CDR3 nucleotides are TGTGCCAGCAAAGCGGGAAACTATAATTCACCCCTCCACTTT. The full variable domain, completed using reference TRBV7-2 and TRBJ1-6, is GAGVSQSPSNKVTEKGKDVELRCDPISGHTALYWYRQSLGQGLEFLIYFQGNSAPDKSGLPSDRFSAERTGGSVSTLTIQRTQQEDSAVYLCASKAGNYNSPLHFGNGTRLTVT.

The rearrangement links TRBV2 to TRBJ2-5; 10 bases agree with TRBD2. This CDR3 comprises 14 residues. The V gene end was trimmed by 7 bases and the J gene end by 5 bases; junction bases not matched to a gene: 7. CDR1 is SNHLY, CDR2 FYNNEI, per germline. CDR3 sequence (DNA): TGTGCCAGCAAGGTAGCGGGGGGCCAGGAGACCCAGTACTTC. It encodes CASKVAGGQETQYF.

The V and J genes are TRBV7-9 and TRBJ1-1, with no clear D. Germline CDR1 and CDR2: SEHNR and FQNEAQ (reference sequence). V lost 5 bases and J lost 1, with 8 bases in between. The CDR3 loop spans 13 amino acids. CDR3 protein: CASSPQENTEAFF. The CDR3 DNA is TGTGCCAGCAGCCCGCAGGAGAACACTGAAGCTTTCTTT.

A single count supports this clone. V gene TRBV28 combines with J gene TRBJ2-4; 9 bases are a match to TRBD1. Germline lookup yields CDR1 MDHEN and CDR2 SYDVKM. This CDR3 is built from 14 residues. V trimming: 1 base; J trimming: 6 bases; junction bases outside the gene matches: 1. The CDR3 coding sequence is TGTGCCAGCAGTTTATCGACAGGGGGAAACATTCAGTACTTC. Its protein product is CASSLSTGGNIQYF.

The chain is built from TRBV6-2 or TRBV6-3 and TRBJ2-5; 7 bases fit TRBD2. V was pared by 6 bases and J by 5 bases, with 12 bases of the junction left unmatched. The germline V gene encodes CDR1 MNHEY and CDR2 SVGEGT. CDR3 length: 15 residues. CDR3 coding DNA: TGTGCCAGCAGCAGCGGACTAGTTGGGGAGGAGACCCAGTACTTC. This translates into CASSSGLVGEETQYF.

This clone was picked up one time. The chain has TRBV4-2 and TRBJ2-1, with D possibly TRBD2 on 6 matching bases. This CDR3 region has 16 residues. V lost 5 bases and J lost 4, with 18 bases in between. Looked up from germline, CDR1 is LGHNA and CDR2 is YNFKEQ. The CDR3 nucleotides are TGTGCCAGCAGCGAAGGGAACAGCGGGCCTTACAATGAGCAGTTCTTC. Encoded protein: CASSEGNSGPYNEQFF.

The chain couples TRBV12-3 or TRBV12-4 to TRBJ1-2, with D uncertain. The CDR3 has 12 residues. V was cut by 3 bases and J by 8 bases, with 10 bases left in between. CDR3 sequence: CASSLVLGGYTF. CDR3 coding DNA: TGTGCCAGCAGTTTGGTACTAGGAGGCTACACCTTC.

The chain uses TRBV6-1 and TRBJ2-7, with TRBD1 identical over 8 bases. Germline values: CDR1 MNHNS, CDR2 SASEGT. CDR3 length: 14 residues. V lost 2 bases and J lost 2; bases outside the gene matches: 2. The CDR3 bases are TGTGCCAGCAGTGAATTCAGGGGGCCCTACGAGCAGTACTTC. Translation gives CASSEFRGPYEQYF.

J is TRBJ2-1 and V is TRBV14; 7 positions agree with TRBD2. The V gene's germline CDR1 is SGHDN and CDR2 FVKESK. V shed 5 bases and J 0 bases; nucleotides not matched to a gene: 4. The CDR3 extends over 15 amino acids. CDR3 loop: CASSTLASSYNEQFF. In DNA, the CDR3 is TGTGCCAGCAGCACACTAGCGAGCTCCTACAATGAGCAGTTCTTC. Filled out from reference TRBV14 and TRBJ2-1, the complete variable domain reads EAGVTQFPSHSVIEKGQTVTLRCDPISGHDNLYWYRRVMGKEIKFLLHFVKESKQDESGMPNNRFLAERTGGTYSTLKVQPAELEDSGVYFCASSTLASSYNEQFFGPGTRLTVL.

J is TRBJ1-2 and V is TRBV9, with 8 bases fitting TRBD1. V trimming: 7 bases; J trimming: 2 bases; junction bases outside the gene matches: 4. From germline, CDR1 is SGDLS and CDR2 YYNGEE. This CDR3 is built from 13 residues. The CDR3 protein is CASSDRANYGYTF. The CDR3 nucleotides read TGTGCCAGCTCGGACAGGGCCAACTATGGCTACACCTTC.

The V call is TRBV7-9, the J call TRBJ1-2; 9 nucleotides match TRBD1. V was pared by 3 bases and J by 6 bases, with 8 bases of the junction left unmatched. The CDR3 has 15 residues. In germline, CDR1 is SEHNR, CDR2 FQNEAQ (reference sequence). DNA of the CDR3: TGTGCCAGCAGCTTGTCCGGGACAGGGTCTCATGGCTACACCTTC. It translates to CASSLSGTGSHGYTF.

This sequence joins TRBV5-3 and TRBJ1-1; a weak D match, TRBD1 (5 bases). TRBV5-3 is noted as an ORF with a role that remains uncertain. This CDR3 contains 13 residues. Trimming pared 2 bases from V and 5 bases from J, leaving 10 bases between. CDR3 loop: CARSFETGTEAFF. CDR3 sequence (DNA): TGTGCCAGAAGCTTCGAAACAGGTACTGAAGCTTTCTTT.

The chain uses TRBV2 and TRBJ1-2; D is unclear. Trimming stripped 8 bases from V and 4 bases from J, with 8 bases between. The CDR3 extends over 11 amino acids. From germline, CDR1 is SNHLY and CDR2 FYNNEI. This CDR3 reads CASGRSYGYTF. The CDR3 DNA follows: TGTGCCAGCGGGAGGAGCTATGGCTACACCTTC.

The chain recombines TRBV9 with TRBJ1-2, with TRBD1 identical over 8 bases. V lost 0 bases, J lost 7 bases, and 5 bases stayed unmatched. Looked up from germline, CDR1 is SGDLS and CDR2 is YYNGEE. The CDR3 spans 14 residues. The CDR3 region has the DNA TGTGCCAGCAGCGTAGATCCGACAGGGGTTGGCTACACCTTC. As protein: CASSVDPTGVGYTF.